This T cell receptor beta chain is from a study of technical replicates of blood from four donors. Assay used: immunoSEQ multiplex PCR; TCRdb lists only in-frame clones, some missing. Of about 86,000 clones in the sample, nearly 96% were seen once. In germline, CDR1 is SGHDN, CDR2 FVKESK. There are 15 residues in the CDR3. Unmatched junction bases numbered 4, after V lost 1 base and J lost 3 bases. The origin of this receptor is a human donor in good health. Sequenced input: T cells isolated from PBMCs. V and J are TRBV14 and TRBJ2-7; the match to TRBD1 covers 9 bases. The CDR3 region is CASSQGGTGFYEQYF. CDR3 sequence (DNA): TGTGCCAGCAGCCAAGGGGGGACAGGGTTCTACGAGCAGTACTTC.